One and the same sample provided the 26 T cell receptor beta chains below, sequenced in a study of blood T cell repertoires in COVID-19. TCRdb's table, derived via immunoSEQ multiplex PCR, lists solely in-frame clones and lacks some. The sample holds some 230,000 clones; 75% to 85% are singletons and the top ten take over 7%. The sample taken for sequencing was peripheral blood. All receptors derive from a woman of 80 years or more with COVID-19, enrolled during active disease.

The gene calls are TRBV4-1 and TRBJ1-6; D may be TRBD1 (6 bases). V dropped 0 bases and J dropped 0 bases, with 9 bases sitting between them. Germline V lookup: CDR1 MGHRA, CDR2 YSYEKL. There are 17 residues in the CDR3. CDR3: CASSQDTGSSYNSPLHF. The CDR3 DNA follows: TGCGCCAGCAGCCAAGATACAGGGAGCTCCTATAATTCACCCCTCCACTTT.

V and J are TRBV6-2 or TRBV6-3 and TRBJ2-7, with a possible D match to TRBD1 (6 bases). The ends were cut back, 3 bases at V and 6 bases at J, with 18 bases in the middle. The CDR3 extends over 15 amino acids. Germline CDR1 and CDR2: MNHEY and SVGEGT. The CDR3 loop is CASSYPDSIRGEQYF. As DNA, the CDR3 is TGTGCCAGCAGTTATCCGGACAGCATCCGCGGCGAGCAGTACTTC.

The chain joins TRBV6-1 to TRBJ1-2; D is ambiguous. V was pared by 0 bases and J by 8 bases, with 7 bases between. The germline V gene has CDR1 MNHNS and CDR2 SASEGT. The CDR3 length is 12 residues. The CDR3 sequence: CASSEAREGYTF. In nucleotides, the CDR3 is TGTGCCAGCAGTGAAGCGCGTGAGGGCTACACCTTC.

The chain couples TRBV19 to TRBJ1-2, with TRBD1 as a possible D gene (6 bases). The germline CDR1 and CDR2 sequences are LNHDA and SQIVND (reference sequence). This CDR3 is built from 15 residues. Deletions cut 6 bases from V and 0 bases from J, with 14 bases between. The CDR3 sequence is CASSNQGIANYGYTF. CDR3 DNA sequence: TGTGCCAGTAGCAATCAGGGGATAGCTAACTATGGCTACACCTTC.

This rearrangement joins TRBV7-9 to TRBJ2-5, with TRBD2 matching 8 bases. The trim removed 3 bases at V and 5 bases at J, leaving 5 bases unmatched. CDR3 length: 14 amino acids. Per the germline V gene, CDR1 is SEHNR and CDR2 is FQNEAQ (reference sequence). CDR3 in DNA: TGTGCCAGCAGCTTCGCGGGAGGCGGGGAGACCCAGTACTTC. Residues: CASSFAGGGETQYF.

The DNA for the CDR3 is TGTGCCAGCTCCCCTGGGACAGGAAGAGAGCAGTACTTC. This encodes CASSPGTGREQYF. The rearrangement links TRBV18 to TRBJ2-7; 8 bases match TRBD1. This CDR3 spans 13 amino acids. The ends lost 6 bases at V and 7 bases at J; junction bases unmatched: 8. Per germline, CDR1 KGHSH and CDR2 LQKENI.

The chain combines TRBV6-6 with TRBJ1-2, with a weak D call TRBD1 (5 bases). The CDR3 is 12 residues long. Trimming removed 11 bases from V and 4 bases from J, with 14 bases in between. From germline, CDR1 is MNHNY and CDR2 SVGAGI (reference sequence). The CDR3 coding sequence is TGTGCCCCCCGGGGGGATTCCTATGGCTACACCTTC. This translates into CAPRGDSYGYTF.

The table lists this clone with a few counts. The V gene is TRBV6-6, the J gene TRBJ1-2; TRBD1 is a possible D gene (5 bases). V dropped 7 bases and J dropped 11 bases, with 20 bases sitting between them. Per germline, CDR1 MNHNY and CDR2 SVGAGI (reference sequence). CDR3 length equals 13 residues. Written as DNA, the CDR3 is TGTGCCAGCACCCCCTCAAGCCAGGGTCCTTACACCTTC. Protein product: CASTPSSQGPYTF.

This clone has only one observation. The V call is TRBV2, the J call TRBJ2-1; tentatively, D is TRBD1 (6 bases). V gave up 6 bases and J gave up 0 bases, with 15 bases separating them. This CDR3 contains 16 residues. Germline V lookup: CDR1 SNHLY, CDR2 FYNNEI. CDR3 in DNA: TGTGCCAGCAGGGGTGGTGGGGGCTCCTCCTACAATGAGCAGTTCTTC. This encodes CASRGGGGSSYNEQFF.

The V gene is TRBV24-1, the J gene TRBJ2-3, with TRBD2 identical over 13 bases. The V gene end was trimmed by 3 bases and the J gene end by 2 bases; junction bases not matched to a gene: 4. Looked up from germline, CDR1 is KGHDR and CDR2 is SFDVKD. CDR3 length equals 17 residues. Here the CDR3 DNA reads TGTGCCACCAGTGATAATGGACTAGCGGGGGTCACAGATACGCAGTATTTT. Translating it yields CATSDNGLAGVTDTQYF.

The chain has TRBV5-1 and TRBJ1-6; TRBD1 is a possible D gene (6 bases). Per germline, CDR1 SGHRS and CDR2 YFSETQ. Trimming shortened V by 2 bases and J by 6 bases, and 12 bases separated the two germline ends. CDR3 length equals 15 residues. CDR3 sequence: CASSLAGTPNSPLHF. In DNA form, the CDR3 reads TGCGCCAGCAGCTTAGCCGGGACACCTAATTCACCCCTCCACTTT.

The chain employs TRBV6-5 and TRBJ2-5; 10 bases fit TRBD1. The CDR3 sequence is 14 residues long. The V segment lost 6 bases and the J segment 5 bases; nucleotides outside the gene matches: 6. Germline V gene data show CDR1 as MNHEY and CDR2 as SVGAGI. CDR3 sequence: CASRNDRGRETQYF. The CDR3 nucleotides are TGTGCCAGCAGGAACGACAGGGGGCGGGAGACCCAGTACTTC.

The chain links TRBV5-8 to TRBJ1-1, with 8 bases lining up with TRBD1. V lost 5 bases, J lost 1 base, and 10 bases stayed unmatched. Germline values: CDR1 SGHTS, CDR2 YDEGEE. The CDR3 contains 16 residues. CDR3 residues: CASRQYRGKANTEAFF. CDR3 nucleotide sequence: TGTGCCAGCAGGCAATACAGGGGGAAGGCGAACACTGAAGCTTTCTTT.

This chain uses TRBV2 with TRBJ1-2; perhaps TRBD1 as D (6 bases). Germline V lookup: CDR1 SNHLY, CDR2 FYNNEI. The CDR3 covers 15 residues. V lost 2 bases to trimming and J lost 0 bases, with 10 bases between them. CDR3 sequence (DNA): TGTGCCAGCAGTGAAACCGGGACACCTAACTATGGCTACACCTTC. Protein sequence: CASSETGTPNYGYTF.

V gene TRBV19 combines with J gene TRBJ2-3, with a tentative D call TRBD2 (5 bases). The germline CDR1 and CDR2 sequences are LNHDA and SQIVND (reference sequence). Trimming took 6 bases from V and 4 from J, leaving 20 bases between them. This CDR3 has 16 amino acids. CDR3 coding DNA: TGTGCCAGTAGACCCGGGGTAGCGCGGAGCGCAGATACGCAGTATTTT. Translation: CASRPGVARSADTQYF.

This clone was counted between two and nine times. The chain recombines TRBV27 with TRBJ2-1; D call uncertain. Germline V CDR1 and CDR2: MNHEY, SMNVEV (reference sequence). The V end was cut by 3 bases, the J end by 1 base, with 10 bases between. The CDR3 extends over 15 amino acids. CDR3 DNA: TGTGCCAGCAGTTTTGGGCCTGGGTCCTACAATGAGCAGTTCTTC. Translated, it gives CASSFGPGSYNEQFF.

This clone was observed a few times. J is TRBJ2-7 and V is TRBV5-1; tentative D call: TRBD2 (6 bases). The length of the CDR3 is 13 residues. Germline CDR1 and CDR2: SGHRS and YFSETQ. Trimming removed 4 bases from V and 0 bases from J, with 8 bases in between. CDR3 sequence (DNA): TGCGCCAGCAGCCAGGGACTCTCCTACGAGCAGTACTTC. This translates into CASSQGLSYEQYF.

The chain couples TRBV10-3 to TRBJ1-1, with D unresolved. In germline, CDR1 is ENHRY, CDR2 SYGVKD. The CDR3 consists of 13 residues. With 5 bases removed from V and 0 bases from J, the gap between germline ends came to 7 bases. CDR3 sequence: CAISFSMNTEAFF. Written as DNA, the CDR3 is TGTGCCATCAGTTTTTCAATGAACACTGAAGCTTTCTTT.

V is TRBV28 and J is TRBJ1-1, with 8 nucleotides matching TRBD1. Germline-derived CDR1 and CDR2 are MDHEN and SYDVKM. CDR3 size: 14 residues. Losses at the gene ends were 8 bases for V and 0 bases for J; bases not matched to a gene: 5. The CDR3 region is CASRDRGMNTEAFF. CDR3 sequence (DNA): TGTGCCAGCCGAGACAGGGGAATGAACACTGAAGCTTTCTTT.

The chain couples TRBV30 to TRBJ1-5, with D perhaps TRBD1 (5 bases). Germline CDR1 is GTSNPN and CDR2 is SVGIG (reference sequence). The CDR3 totals 13 residues. V was pared by 1 base and J by 5 bases, with 9 bases between. The CDR3 coding sequence is TGTGCCTGGAGTGGGGGGGGGTATCAGCCCCAGCATTTT. Protein product: CAWSGGGYQPQHF.

The rearrangement joins TRBV5-1 to TRBJ1-3; 9 bases match TRBD1. V trimming: 1 base; J trimming: 0 bases; junction bases outside the gene matches: 11. This CDR3 is built from 19 residues. Germline V CDR1 and CDR2: SGHRS, YFSETQ. CDR3 residues: CASSLTGTGLTVSGNTIYF. The DNA for the CDR3 is TGCGCCAGCAGCTTGACCGGGACAGGGCTCACCGTCTCTGGAAACACCATATATTTT. Supplemented by reference TRBV5-1 and TRBJ1-3, the full variable domain reads KAGVTQTPRYLIKTRGQQVTLSCSPISGHRSVSWYQQTPGQGLQFLFEYFSETQRNKGNFPGRFSGRQFSNSRSEMNVSTLELGDSALYLCASSLTGTGLTVSGNTIYFGEGSWLTVV.

The genes are TRBV7-2 and TRBJ2-7; 10 bases map to TRBD2. The V segment lost 2 bases and the J segment 4 bases; nucleotides outside the gene matches: 5. CDR1 and CDR2 (germline): SGHTA, FQGNSA. The CDR3 contains 15 residues. CDR3 sequence: CASSLSAGGPYEQYF. CDR3 in DNA: TGTGCCAGCAGCTTATCAGCGGGAGGGCCTTACGAGCAGTACTTC.

The chain combines TRBV6-5 with TRBJ2-7; 11 nucleotides line up with TRBD1. With 7 bases clipped from V and 1 base from J, the junction kept 6 bases outside the gene matches. This CDR3 region has 15 residues. CDR1 and CDR2 (germline): MNHEY, SVGAGI. CDR3 sequence (DNA): TGTGCCAGCAACCGGGGGGACAGGGGGTCCTACGAGCAGTACTTC. It specifies CASNRGDRGSYEQYF.

This chain links TRBV5-1 with TRBJ2-2; 9 bases are a match to TRBD2. There are 15 residues in the CDR3. Germline values: CDR1 SGHRS, CDR2 YFSETQ. V was clipped by 3 bases and J by 6 bases; unmatched bases: 6. The CDR3 region is CASSSQREVAGELFF. CDR3 nucleotide sequence: TGCGCCAGCAGCTCCCAGCGGGAGGTGGCCGGGGAGCTGTTTTTT.

This chain's CDR3 is CASSGRDKTYEQYF. The CDR3 coding sequence is TGTGCCAGCAGCGGACGGGACAAAACCTACGAGCAGTACTTC. The chain recombines TRBV11-3 with TRBJ2-7; a possible D gene is TRBD1 (6 bases). Trimming cost V 5 bases and J 2 bases, with 13 bases left between them. From germline, CDR1 is SGHNT and CDR2 YENEEA. This CDR3 spans 14 amino acids.

The chain uses TRBV5-1 and TRBJ2-7; 8 bases line up with TRBD1. Per the germline V gene, CDR1 is SGHRS and CDR2 is YFSETQ. V shed 4 bases, J shed 3 bases, and the junction held 6 bases outside the gene matches. The CDR3 extends over 14 amino acids. CDR3 nucleotides: TGCGCCAGCAGCCCGGGACAGGCCGACTACGAGCAGTACTTC. The encoded protein is CASSPGQADYEQYF.